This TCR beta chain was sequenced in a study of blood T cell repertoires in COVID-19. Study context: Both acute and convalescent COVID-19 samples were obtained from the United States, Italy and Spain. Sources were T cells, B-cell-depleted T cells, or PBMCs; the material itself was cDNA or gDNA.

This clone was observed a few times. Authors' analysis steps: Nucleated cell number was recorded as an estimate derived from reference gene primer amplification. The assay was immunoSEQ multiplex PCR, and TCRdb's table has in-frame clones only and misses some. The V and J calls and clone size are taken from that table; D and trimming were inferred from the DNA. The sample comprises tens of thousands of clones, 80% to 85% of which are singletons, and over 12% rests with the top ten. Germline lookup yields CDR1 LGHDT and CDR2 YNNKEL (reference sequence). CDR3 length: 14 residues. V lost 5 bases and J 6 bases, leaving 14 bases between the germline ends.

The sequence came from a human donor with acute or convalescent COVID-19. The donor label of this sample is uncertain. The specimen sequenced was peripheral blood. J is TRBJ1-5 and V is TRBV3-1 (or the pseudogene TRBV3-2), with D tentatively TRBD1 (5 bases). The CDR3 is CASSDWSGGQPQHF. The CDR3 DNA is TGTGCCAGCAGCGATTGGTCGGGGGGTCAGCCCCAGCATTTT.